What follows are 25 T cell receptor beta chains derived from one specimen sequenced in a study of cytomegalovirus exposure and HLA in healthy donors. Use of 60 Vbeta and 13 Jbeta primers characterized the PCR. Profiling relied on immunoSEQ multiplex PCR, and the TCRdb table lists in-frame clones only, not all of them. The table has 220,000 or so clones, approximately 85% seen once. The sample taken for sequencing was PBMCs. Source of these receptors: a woman between 35 and 50 years old in good health and CMV-seronegative.

This chain links TRBV27 with TRBJ2-1; the D is unclear. This CDR3 region has 11 residues. V gave up 7 bases and J gave up 9 bases, with 10 bases separating them. The germline gives CDR1 MNHEY, CDR2 SMNVEV (reference sequence). As DNA, the CDR3 is TGTGCCAGCAATTCGGGTTTTGAGCAGTTCTTC. Amino acid sequence: CASNSGFEQFF.

V and J are TRBV5-1 and TRBJ1-1, with 7 bases lining up with TRBD1. Germline loops: CDR1 SGHRS, CDR2 YFSETQ. The V gene end was trimmed by 4 bases and the J gene end by 1 base; junction bases not matched to a gene: 7. This CDR3 has 15 residues. CDR3 sequence: CASSRSWDRNTEAFF. The CDR3, as DNA: TGCGCCAGCAGCCGCTCATGGGACAGGAACACTGAAGCTTTCTTT.

The sample holds a few counts of this clone. This chain uses TRBV19 with TRBJ2-7; D is possibly TRBD1 (6 bases). The CDR3 is 13 amino acids. V was shortened by 6 bases and J by 0 bases, with 9 bases between the two germline ends. Germline V gives CDR1 LNHDA, CDR2 SQIVND (reference sequence). The DNA for the CDR3 is TGTGCCAGTAGGAGACAGGACTCCTACGAGCAGTACTTC. Protein: CASRRQDSYEQYF. Variable domain in full (rest from reference TRBV19 and TRBJ2-7): DGGITQSPKYLFRKEGQNVTLSCEQNLNHDAMYWYRQDPGQGLRLIYYSQIVNDFQKGDIAEGYSVSREKKESFPLTVTSAQKNPTAFYLCASRRQDSYEQYFGPGTRLTVT.

This rearrangement joins TRBV11-2 to TRBJ1-3; 7 bases match TRBD1. The V gene end was trimmed by 1 base and the J gene end by 2 bases; junction bases not matched to a gene: 2. Germline loops: CDR1 SGHAT, CDR2 FQNNGV. There are 15 residues in the CDR3. CDR3: CASSLGQGAGNTIYF. The CDR3 nucleotides read TGTGCCAGCAGCTTAGGGCAGGGGGCTGGAAACACCATATATTTT.

This chain links TRBV28 with TRBJ1-4; D might be TRBD1 (5 bases). Per the germline V gene, CDR1 is MDHEN and CDR2 is SYDVKM. The CDR3 has 12 residues. The V end was cut by 6 bases, the J end by 6 bases, with 8 bases between. CDR3 region: CASSPGDEKLFF. The CDR3 DNA is TGTGCCAGCAGCCCGGGGGATGAAAAACTGTTTTTT.

The chain carries TRBV28 and TRBJ1-3, with a tentative D call TRBD1 (5 bases). Trimming cost V 3 bases and J 4 bases, with 10 bases left between them. CDR3 length: 14 amino acids. Germline loops: CDR1 MDHEN, CDR2 SYDVKM. CDR3 coding DNA: TGTGCCAGCAGTTTCGGGGGTTCAGGAAACACCATATATTTT. This translates into CASSFGGSGNTIYF.

V gene TRBV29-1 combines with J gene TRBJ1-1, with D perhaps TRBD1 (5 bases). CDR1 is SQVTM and CDR2 is ANQGSEA in the germline V gene. CDR3 length equals 12 residues. Deletions cut 7 bases from V and 8 bases from J, with 17 bases between. CDR3 sequence: CSGGAVANEAFF. In DNA form, the CDR3 reads TGCAGCGGTGGGGCGGTGGCGAACGAAGCTTTCTTT. The entire variable domain, with the rest obtained from reference TRBV29-1 and TRBJ1-1, is as follows: SAVISQKPSRDICQRGTSLTIQCQVDSQVTMMFWYRQQPGQSLTLIATANQGSEATYESGFVIDKFPISRPNLTFSTLTVSNMSPEDSSIYLCSGGAVANEAFFGQGTRLTVV.

The V and J genes are TRBV30 and TRBJ2-3; weak D call: TRBD2 (5 bases). Germline-derived CDR1 and CDR2 are GTSNPN and SVGIG (reference sequence). V lost 1 base and J lost 0, with 14 bases in between. The CDR3 spans 16 residues. Here the CDR3 reads CAWSEGDLRSTDTQYF. CDR3 sequence (DNA): TGTGCCTGGAGTGAGGGAGACCTACGTAGCACAGATACGCAGTATTTT.

V gene TRBV4-1 combines with J gene TRBJ2-7; the D gene is possibly TRBD2 (6 bases). V dropped 0 bases and J dropped 2 bases, with 14 bases sitting between them. The CDR3 runs to 16 residues. Germline values: CDR1 MGHRA, CDR2 YSYEKL. CDR3 in DNA: TGCGCCAGCAGCCAAGAATGGAGCGGGCCTACCTACGAGCAGTACTTC. Translating gives CASSQEWSGPTYEQYF.

About this clone: A junction end diverges from the germline sequence, so it may reflect a read error. J is TRBJ2-2 and V is TRBV15; 9 bases are shared with TRBD2. The CDR3 contains 14 residues. The germline V gene encodes CDR1 LNHNV and CDR2 YYDKDF (reference sequence). CDR3: CAISGRKNTGELFF. DNA of the CDR3: TGTGCCATCAGCGGGAGGAAGAACACCGGGGAGCTGTTTTTT.

The gene calls are TRBV5-1 and TRBJ1-1; TRBD1 aligns across 9 bases. Germline CDR1 SGHRS, CDR2 YFSETQ. CDR3 size: 15 residues. V gave up 6 bases and J gave up 2 bases; unmatched junction bases: 8. The CDR3 here is CASTQTGGINTEAFF. CDR3 DNA sequence: TGCGCCAGCACCCAGACAGGGGGGATCAACACTGAAGCTTTCTTT.

This chain links TRBV28 with TRBJ1-1, with TRBD1 as a possible D gene (6 bases). CDR1 and CDR2 from the germline V gene are MDHEN and SYDVKM. The CDR3 runs 17 residues. The V gene lost 6 bases and the J gene lost 0 bases, with 20 bases spanning the gap. The CDR3: CASSPRMDSILNTEAFF. The CDR3 DNA reads as TGTGCCAGCAGCCCTCGAATGGACAGTATCTTGAACACTGAAGCTTTCTTT.

As to this clone: Compared with germline, one end of the junction differs, possibly owing to a read error. The same CDR3 also results from other DNA sequences found in this sample. The chain joins TRBV2 to TRBJ2-2; D is perhaps TRBD2 (6 bases). Germline V gene lookup returns CDR1 SNHLY and CDR2 FYNNEI. The CDR3 totals 15 residues. DNA for the CDR3: TGTGCCAGCAGTGTCGGCGGGGCAAACACCGGGGAGCTGTTTTTC. The encoded protein is CASSVGGANTGELFF.

In regard to this clone: The junction differs from germline at one of its ends, possibly a read error. V usage is TRBV2 and J usage is TRBJ2-7; maybe TRBD1 (5 bases). In germline, CDR1 is SNHLY, CDR2 FYNNEI. This CDR3 has 15 amino acids. CDR3 amino acids: CASSVGRAPTYEQHF. The CDR3 nucleotides read TGTGCCAGCAGTGTGGGCAGGGCTCCTACCTACGAGCAGCACTTC. Complete variable domain (other parts from reference TRBV2 and TRBJ2-7): EPEVTQTPSHQVTQMGQEVILRCVPISNHLYFYWYRQILGQKVEFLVSFYNNEISEKSEIFDDQFSVERPDGSNFTLKIRSTKLEDSAMYFCASSVGRAPTYEQHFGPGTRLTVT.

The V call is TRBV30, the J call TRBJ2-1; 16 bases fit TRBD2. The CDR3 has 16 amino acids. The germline CDR1 and CDR2 sequences are GTSNPN and SVGIG (reference sequence). Trimming at V came to 4 bases and at J to 12 bases, leaving 12 bases not matched to a gene. CDR3 DNA sequence: TGTGCCTGGACCCTGGAGGGACTAGCGGGAGGGCCCGGGCAGTTCTTC. Its translation: CAWTLEGLAGGPGQFF.

This chain connects TRBV5-1 to TRBJ1-2; TRBD1 matches at 7 bases. With V trimmed by 2 bases and J by 4 bases, 5 bases remained unmatched. From germline, CDR1 is SGHRS and CDR2 YFSETQ. The CDR3 is made up of 14 amino acids. In DNA form, the CDR3 reads TGCGCCAGCAGCTTTCAGGGGGATATCTATGGCTACACCTTC. Translated, it gives CASSFQGDIYGYTF.

The chain has TRBV7-9 and TRBJ2-4; a possible D gene is TRBD2 (6 bases). This CDR3 contains 17 residues. Looked up from germline, CDR1 is SEHNR and CDR2 is FQNEAQ (reference sequence). The V end lost 7 bases, the J end lost 0 bases, and 19 bases lay between the germline ends. CDR3 protein: CASIPAGTALAKNIQYF. The CDR3 nucleotides are TGTGCCAGCATCCCGGCGGGGACTGCACTAGCCAAAAACATTCAGTACTTC.

The chain carries TRBV5-3 and TRBJ1-3; D is ambiguous. TRBV5-3 is noted as an ORF with a role that remains uncertain. The CDR3 totals 15 residues. Trimming removed 4 bases from V and 1 base from J, with 12 bases in between. CDR3 bases: TGTGCCAGAAGCAAGGAGATGACTTCTGGAAACACCATATATTTT. Amino acid sequence: CARSKEMTSGNTIYF.

The chain has TRBV7-2 and TRBJ2-3; TRBD2 matches at 12 bases. CDR1 is SGHTA and CDR2 is FQGNSA in the germline V gene. V was clipped by 1 base and J by 2 bases; unmatched bases: 1. The CDR3 extends over 16 amino acids. CDR3 in DNA: TGTGCCAGCAGCTTAGGACTAGCGGGAGACACAGATACGCAGTATTTT. Amino acids: CASSLGLAGDTDTQYF.

This clone was recorded once. The chain combines TRBV21-1 with TRBJ1-2; TRBD1, the table's D call, lacks a check against the DNA. TRBV21-1 is annotated as a pseudogene. The CDR3 consists of 14 residues. The CDR3 loop is CASSKKGASYGYTF. CDR3 nucleotides: TGTGCCAGCAGCAAAAAGGGGGCTTCCTATGGCTACACCTTC.

The chain uses TRBV2 and TRBJ2-7; D may be TRBD2 (6 bases). CDR3 length: 13 amino acids. The germline V gene has CDR1 SNHLY and CDR2 FYNNEI. Trimming left V 4 bases short and J 2 bases short, with 9 bases between. The chain's CDR3 is CASSGQRAYEQYF. In nucleotides, the CDR3 is TGTGCCAGCAGTGGCCAGCGGGCCTACGAGCAGTACTTC.

The rearrangement joins TRBV30 to TRBJ1-5; D is uncertain. The CDR3 spans 14 residues. Trimming took off 0 bases at V and 7 bases at J, with 13 bases between the two ends. Per the germline V gene, CDR1 is GTSNPN and CDR2 is SVGIG (reference sequence). The CDR3 is CAWSVLGWGQPQHF. CDR3 DNA sequence: TGTGCCTGGAGTGTACTAGGTTGGGGACAGCCCCAGCATTTT.

The gene calls are TRBV21-1 and TRBJ1-2; the table's D call TRBD1 went unverified against the DNA. TRBV21-1 is deemed a pseudogene. This CDR3 comprises 16 residues. CDR3 sequence: CASTSNGDRESYGYTF. In nucleotides, the CDR3 is TGTGCCAGTACAAGTAACGGGGACAGAGAGTCCTATGGCTACACCTTC.

The chain couples TRBV5-4 to TRBJ1-2; TRBD1 agrees at 9 bases. The CDR3 consists of 13 residues. Germline-derived CDR1 and CDR2 are SGHNT and YYREEE (reference sequence). Losses at the gene ends were 0 bases for V and 14 bases for J; bases not matched to a gene: 8. CDR3 region: CASSLGSGTGWTF. As DNA, the CDR3 is TGTGCCAGCAGCTTGGGATCTGGGACAGGGTGGACCTTC.

V and J are TRBV13 and TRBJ2-7, with 7 bases fitting TRBD1. CDR1 and CDR2 from the germline V gene are PRHDT and FYEKMQ (reference sequence). This CDR3 is built from 13 residues. V shed 5 bases and J 4 bases; nucleotides not matched to a gene: 5. CDR3 residues: CASSRQGIYEQYF. CDR3 DNA sequence: TGTGCCAGCAGCCGACAGGGAATATACGAGCAGTACTTC.